This TCR beta chain derives from a study of T-cell reconstitution after alpha-beta-depleted transplantation in children. General study findings and limits: Surviving recipient cells, namely T cells and thymic progenitors, were the source of high day-60 TCRbeta diversity in some patients.

V was trimmed by 8 bases and J by 6 bases, leaving 21 bases between them. Germline-derived CDR1 and CDR2 are DFQATT and SNEGSKA (reference sequence). The CDR3 is 14 amino acids. Construction of the TCRbeta library involved unique molecular identifiers. TCRdb ran MiXCR on the PCR reads and lists one entry per CDR3 protein. Among about 170,000 distinct CDR3 sequences, approximately 12% were seen once, and the ten largest hold under 15%. As concerns this clonotype: Its antigen is undetermined. This sequence may be a read error, since a much larger clone differs from it by one base.

Sequencing used PBMCs, obtained before TCRalphabeta/CD19-depleted stem cell transplant. V usage is TRBV20-1 and J usage is TRBJ2-3; D possibly corresponds to TRBD2 (7 bases). This sequence originates from a boy aged 2 to 10 with acute myeloid leukemia, due to receive a stem cell transplant. CDR3 loop: CSTPRWEGGDTQYF. The CDR3 coding sequence is TGCAGTACTCCTCGGTGGGAGGGGGGGGATACGCAGTATTTT.